Only a few counts were recorded for the clone carrying this T cell receptor beta chain. Antigen unknown. Both 60 Vbeta primers and 13 Jbeta primers went into the PCR. This table comes from immunoSEQ multiplex PCR, and its TCRdb copy is limited to in-frame clones, with some not included. Seen here are some 190,000 clones, 65% to 80% observed once, and the top ten hold 1.1%. These data come from a study of cytomegalovirus exposure and HLA in healthy donors. General study results and limits: Most subjects' HLA-A and HLA-B alleles were reportedly predicted from TCR beta sequences. For most TCR beta V segments, an earlier analysis put the productive rate at about 90% or about 30% of the time.

The CDR3 covers 17 residues. V gave up 3 bases and J gave up 7 bases; unmatched junction bases: 13. Germline values: CDR1 SGDLS, CDR2 YYNGEE. Each donor was nominally healthy when sampled (though unrecorded immune exposures were likely). The source material was PBMCs. The genes are TRBV9 and TRBJ1-6; 7 bases line up with TRBD1. The sequence derives from a woman aged 40 to 50 in good health and CMV-seronegative. The CDR3 here is CASSGVRRTGLNSPLHF. In nucleotides, the CDR3 is TGTGCCAGCAGCGGGGTCAGACGGACAGGCTTGAATTCACCCCTCCACTTT.